The clone carrying this TCR beta chain came up a few times. Unique molecular identifiers featured in how the TCRbeta library was prepared. TCRdb called the PCR reads again in MiXCR, with one record for every CDR3 protein. Here the sample spans around 600,000 distinct CDR3 sequences, roughly 24% being singletons. This entry belongs to a study of T-cell reconstitution after alpha-beta-depleted transplantation in children. The V segment lost 10 bases and the J segment 6 bases; nucleotides outside the gene matches: 14. This CDR3 spans 14 amino acids. CDR1 and CDR2 from the germline V gene are MNHNS and SASEGT.

This sample comprised PBMCs, mostly from graft donor cells, obtained 360 days after TCRalphabeta/CD19-depleted stem cell transplant. The rearrangement links TRBV6-1 to TRBJ2-7; 8 bases are shared with TRBD2. The TCR was taken from a boy under three years old who had a stem cell transplant for acute myeloid leukemia, so the T cells may come from the graft donor. The CDR3 DNA reads as TGTGCCACCCGGGAGGGGGATAGTCTTGGCGAGCAGTACTTC. Translating gives CATREGDSLGEQYF.